The 16 T cell receptor beta chains listed next were all sequenced from one sample in a study of cytomegalovirus exposure and HLA in healthy donors. 60 Vbeta and 13 Jbeta primers were used in PCR. TCRdb's table, derived via immunoSEQ multiplex PCR, lists solely in-frame clones and lacks some. The table includes 100,000 to 150,000 clones, over 9.5% detected once. Material for sequencing was PBMCs. The receptors come from a woman in her late teens or twenties in good health and CMV-seropositive.

Here the CDR3 reads CAWSPNSGYTGELFF. As DNA, the CDR3 is TGTGCCTGGAGCCCAAACTCGGGGTACACCGGGGAGCTGTTTTTT. The chain couples TRBV30 to TRBJ2-2, with D perhaps matching TRBD2 (5 bases). V was pared by 3 bases and J by 3 bases, with 14 bases between. This CDR3 is built from 15 residues. Germline assignment: CDR1 GTSNPN and CDR2 SVGIG (reference sequence).

This clone was counted a few times. This chain joins TRBV9 and TRBJ2-1; TRBD2 might be the D (6 bases). The CDR3 runs to 15 residues. The germline CDR1 and CDR2 sequences are SGDLS and YYNGEE. V lost 4 bases to trimming and J lost 7 bases, with 18 bases between them. CDR3 in DNA: TGTGCCAGCAGCCTGATCGGGAGTGAGAAAAATGAGCAGTTCTTC. Encoded protein: CASSLIGSEKNEQFF.

This clone occurred a few times. This CDR3 reads CASSHLEEETQYF. CDR3 sequence (DNA): TGTGCCAGCAGCCACTTAGAAGAGGAGACCCAGTACTTC. The chain links TRBV14 to TRBJ2-5; the D is unclear. The V end was cut by 3 bases, the J end by 5 bases, with 10 bases between. Germline V gives CDR1 SGHDN, CDR2 FVKESK. This CDR3 region has 13 residues.

This clone has a handful of counts. The V call is TRBV7-8, the J call TRBJ2-4, with a weak D call TRBD1 (6 bases). The germline V and J ends were trimmed by 5 bases and 4 bases, with 21 bases remaining between them. The CDR3 loop spans 17 amino acids. Germline V gene data show CDR1 as SGHVS and CDR2 as FQNEAQ. The CDR3 DNA follows: TGTGCCAGCAGCAGTCAGGGGTACGGGGTTAGGAAAAACATTCAGTACTTC. As protein: CASSSQGYGVRKNIQYF.

V usage is TRBV18 and J usage is TRBJ1-5, with TRBD1 matching 7 bases. J lost 5 bases, V lost 1 base, and 11 bases had no gene match. The CDR3 has 17 residues. Germline V CDR1 and CDR2: KGHSH, LQKENI. As DNA, the CDR3 is TGTGCCAGCTCACCACGGGCTAGCAGGGGGAGCGATCAGCCCCAGCATTTT. Its protein is CASSPRASRGSDQPQHF. Full variable domain (rest looked up from reference TRBV18 and TRBJ1-5): NAGVMQNPRHLVRRRGQEARLRCSPMKGHSHVYWYRQLPEEGLKFMVYLQKENIIDESGMPKERFSAEFPKEGPSILRIQQVVRGDSAAYFCASSPRASRGSDQPQHFGDGTRLSIL.

The genes are TRBV5-1 and TRBJ2-7; 9 nucleotides match TRBD1. Germline V CDR1 and CDR2: SGHRS, YFSETQ. The CDR3 contains 17 residues. Trimming removed 1 base from V and 0 bases from J; junction bases left unmatched: 8. Here the CDR3 reads CASSLNRDRANSYEQYF. In DNA, the CDR3 is TGCGCCAGCAGCTTGAACAGGGACAGGGCAAACTCCTACGAGCAGTACTTC.

This clone occurred a few times. The chain joins TRBV11-2 to TRBJ1-2; 11 nucleotides agree with TRBD1. This CDR3 contains 15 residues. V was pared by 3 bases and J by 6 bases, with 6 bases of the junction left unmatched. Germline V CDR1 and CDR2: SGHAT, FQNNGV. CDR3 region: CASSFPDRGPDGYTF. The CDR3 DNA follows: TGTGCCAGCAGCTTCCCGGACAGGGGGCCGGATGGCTACACCTTC.

There are a few counts of this clone. The V call is TRBV7-9, the J call TRBJ2-5, with D unresolved. With the DNA end fitting TRBJ2-7 better, the J assignment may be wrong. Per germline, CDR1 SEHNR and CDR2 FQNEAQ (reference sequence). The CDR3 is made up of 11 amino acids. CDR3 coding DNA: TGTGCCAGCAGCCAGGCGTTCGAGCAGTACTTC. Translated: CASSQAFEQYF.

This clone was counted between two and nine times. The chain recombines TRBV7-2 with TRBJ2-7; 10 positions agree with TRBD2. CDR3 size: 14 residues. V was clipped by 1 base and J by 6 bases; unmatched bases: 3. In germline, CDR1 is SGHTA, CDR2 FQGNSA. The CDR3: CASSLGLAGGEQYF. CDR3 nucleotide sequence: TGTGCCAGCAGCTTAGGGTTAGCGGGGGGCGAGCAGTACTTC.

The V gene is TRBV6-5, the J gene TRBJ2-7, with 12 bases matching TRBD2. The CDR3 extends over 15 amino acids. The J segment lost 5 bases and the V segment lost 1 base, leaving 3 bases of the junction unmatched. The germline V gene encodes CDR1 MNHEY and CDR2 SVGAGI. The chain's CDR3 is CASSYLGLAGNEQYF. Written as DNA, the CDR3 is TGTGCCAGCAGTTACTTAGGACTAGCGGGGAACGAGCAGTACTTC.

The V gene is TRBV28, the J gene TRBJ2-3; no clear D gene. CDR1 is MDHEN, CDR2 SYDVKM, per germline. V was shortened by 6 bases and J by 2 bases, with 18 bases between the two germline ends. The CDR3 contains 16 residues. CDR3 loop: CASSPAIFLFTDTQYF. Written as DNA, the CDR3 is TGTGCCAGCAGCCCCGCCATCTTTCTATTCACAGATACGCAGTATTTT.

V gene TRBV28 combines with J gene TRBJ1-2; D perhaps matches TRBD1 (5 bases). Germline assignment: CDR1 MDHEN and CDR2 SYDVKM. V lost 6 bases and J lost 4, with 18 bases in between. The CDR3 runs 15 residues. The CDR3, as DNA: TGTGCCAGCAGACCACTCATAGGGGCTAGCTATGGCTACACCTTC. Translated: CASRPLIGASYGYTF.

This clone was observed a handful of times. This rearrangement joins TRBV5-6 to TRBJ1-2; 7 bases are shared with TRBD1. The CDR3 is 19 amino acids. The J segment lost 2 bases and the V segment lost 3 bases, leaving 19 bases of the junction unmatched. Germline V gene sequence: CDR1 SGHDT, CDR2 YYEEEE. The CDR3, as DNA: TGTGCCAGCAGCTCGCGGGCTCTTCGGACAGGAATAAGAAACTATGGCTACACCTTC. This translates into CASSSRALRTGIRNYGYTF.

This clone was detected only a few times. The chain carries TRBV9 and TRBJ2-2; the match to TRBD2 covers 7 bases. CDR1 is SGDLS, CDR2 YYNGEE, per germline. The J segment lost 7 bases and the V segment lost 4 bases, leaving 22 bases of the junction unmatched. This CDR3 region has 19 residues. Here the CDR3 reads CASSILPGHSGAYGGELFF. CDR3 coding DNA: TGTGCCAGCAGCATTCTCCCCGGCCACAGCGGGGCCTATGGCGGGGAGCTGTTTTTT.

The chain uses TRBV5-6 and TRBJ2-5; no reliable D call. Germline lookup yields CDR1 SGHDT and CDR2 YYEEEE. Trimming shortened V by 2 bases and J by 4 bases, and 3 bases separated the two germline ends. CDR3 length: 11 residues. The CDR3 sequence: CASSFGETQYF. DNA for the CDR3: TGTGCCAGCAGCTTCGGAGAGACCCAGTACTTC.

In this sample, this clone turned up a few times. J is TRBJ2-7 and V is TRBV5-6; 9 nucleotides match TRBD1. The germline CDR1 and CDR2 sequences are SGHDT and YYEEEE. The CDR3 is 14 residues long. The V gene end was trimmed by 5 bases and the J gene end by 6 bases; junction bases not matched to a gene: 9. The CDR3 is CASSSPGQGIEQYF. The CDR3 region has the DNA TGTGCCAGCAGTTCGCCGGGACAGGGAATCGAGCAGTACTTC.